This T cell receptor (beta chain) stems from a study of shared clonotypes between healthy human individuals. Study-wide results and caveats: Memory subsets generally showed lower estimated richness than naive subsets.

The V gene's germline CDR1 is GTSNPN and CDR2 SVGIG (reference sequence). CDR3 length equals 13 residues. The V gene lost 0 bases and the J gene lost 4 bases, with 4 bases spanning the gap. A word on this clone: Its antigen remains unknown. Other DNA sequences in the same sample also yield this CDR3.

Some clones are missing from TCRdb's copy, which holds only in-frame ones; the method was immunoSEQ multiplex PCR. The sample has fewer than 2.5 million clones, approximately 93% seen once. Specimen: naive CD4+ T cells from PBMCs. Subset described: CD45RA+ positively selected. This TCR came from a man aged 18 to 30 in good health. Some clones in this sample may be carry-over from other donors' samples. The chain links TRBV30 to TRBJ2-6; D unclear. The CDR3 spells CAWSVRGANVLTF. The CDR3 nucleotides are TGTGCCTGGAGTGTACGAGGGGCCAACGTCCTGACTTTC.